This record covers a single TCR beta chain. The data stem from a study of cytomegalovirus exposure and HLA in healthy donors. The overall study: Early release data held tens of millions of unique TCRs from HLA-typed donors.

60 Vbeta and 13 Jbeta primers were used in PCR. Using immunoSEQ multiplex PCR, the repertoire was profiled, and TCRdb retains in-frame clones only, with some absent. In the table there are 150,000 to 180,000 clones, 80% of which are singletons. V trimming: 0 bases; J trimming: 0 bases; junction bases outside the gene matches: 6. Germline V gene data show CDR1 as SGHNT and CDR2 as YYREEE (reference sequence). The CDR3 is made up of 17 amino acids. The sample comprised PBMCs. The source of this sequence is a woman aged 40 to 55 in good health and CMV-seropositive. This chain uses TRBV5-4 with TRBJ2-1; 7 nucleotides line up with TRBD2. The CDR3 reads CASSLAPGGSSYNEQFF. The CDR3 DNA reads as TGTGCCAGCAGCTTGGCCCCGGGGGGTAGCTCCTACAATGAGCAGTTCTTC. The whole variable domain, remainder taken from reference TRBV5-4 and TRBJ2-1, is ETGVTQSPTHLIKTRGQQVTLRCSSQSGHNTVSWYQQALGQGPQFIFQYYREEENGRGNFPPRFSGLQFPNYSSELNVNALELDDSALYLCASSLAPGGSSYNEQFFGPGTRLTVL.